The T cell receptor (beta chain) described here comes from a study of CD8 T cells in ankylosing spondylitis. Study outcomes and limitations: Disease-linked clones bore a CD8+ phenotype, appearing relatively rarely in peripheral blood. As reported, disease-linked clones showed significant enrichment in matched ankylosing spondylitis synovial fluid.

With 5 bases removed from V and 2 bases from J, the gap between germline ends came to 14 bases. Germline V gene data show CDR1 as SGHTA and CDR2 as FQGNSA. The CDR3 totals 15 residues. Worth noting for this clonotype: Its specificity is unknown.

In making TCR beta libraries, quantitative 5'-RACE with molecular barcodes was used. TCRdb analysed the 5' RACE reads with MiXCR anew, one entry per CDR3 protein. The sample has approximately 300,000 distinct CDR3 sequences; about 20% are singletons. The sample comprised blood, either unsorted or a sorted T cell fraction (not recorded which). The rearrangement joins TRBV7-2 to TRBJ2-3, with D unclear. The receptor comes from a female donor with ankylosing spondylitis or in good health (not recorded which). DNA of the CDR3: TGTGCCAGCAGCCCAAGGGCGCGGCCCACAGATACGCAGTATTTT. Its protein product is CASSPRARPTDTQYF.